A single sample is the source of the 21 T cell receptor beta chains below, sequenced in a study of prognosis after radiotherapy for stage I lung cancer. Two-round multiplex PCR, the amplification method, yielded TCR beta CDR3 from genomic DNA. Amplification in first-round PCR relied on primers specific to each TRBV and TRBJ gene. TCRdb reprocessed the multiplex PCR reads via MiXCR and lists one record per CDR3 protein. The sample carries about 51,000 distinct CDR3 sequences, roughly 35% recorded once. The sample was PBMCs, taken before or after stereotactic body radiation therapy (not recorded which). The receptors originated from a donor over 45 with non-small cell lung cancer.

V and J are TRBV18 and TRBJ1-4, with unresolved D. The V end lost 3 bases, the J end lost 8 bases, and 13 bases lay between the germline ends. Germline lookup yields CDR1 KGHSH and CDR2 LQKENI. The CDR3 runs 14 residues. DNA of the CDR3: TGTGCCAGCTCACCGGACCATCTCCCCGAAAAACTGTTTTTT. Protein product: CASSPDHLPEKLFF. Complete variable domain (other parts from reference TRBV18 and TRBJ1-4): NAGVMQNPRHLVRRRGQEARLRCSPMKGHSHVYWYRQLPEEGLKFMVYLQKENIIDESGMPKERFSAEFPKEGPSILRIQQVVRGDSAAYFCASSPDHLPEKLFFGSGTQLSVL.

The table lists this clonotype with many counts. The chain has TRBV6-2 or TRBV6-3 and TRBJ1-5; no clear D gene. Trimming shortened V by 7 bases and J by 0 bases, and 10 bases separated the two germline ends. The CDR3 consists of 14 residues. Germline CDR1 MNHEY, CDR2 SVGEGT. The CDR3 loop is CASTYMNSNQPQHF. The CDR3 DNA reads TGTGCCAGCACCTACATGAATAGCAATCAGCCCCAGCATTTT.

This clonotype was picked up many times. The chain has TRBV19 and TRBJ2-7, with D unresolved. Looked up from germline, CDR1 is LNHDA and CDR2 is SQIVND (reference sequence). V lost 5 bases to trimming and J lost 0 bases, with 11 bases between them. This CDR3 comprises 14 residues. CDR3 amino acids: CASSEQASSYEQYF. Written as DNA, the CDR3 is TGTGCCAGTAGTGAGCAGGCAAGCTCCTACGAGCAGTACTTC.

This clonotype was recorded many times. V and J are TRBV3-1 and TRBJ1-5; D not resolved. The CDR3 contains 13 residues. The germline gives CDR1 LGHDT, CDR2 YNNKEL (reference sequence). The V end was cut by 0 bases, the J end by 5 bases, with 5 bases between. CDR3 region: CASSQDRDQPQHF. The CDR3 DNA sequence: TGTGCCAGCAGCCAAGATAGGGATCAGCCCCAGCATTTT.

This clonotype was recorded at least ten times. The chain carries TRBV28 and TRBJ2-5; perhaps TRBD2 as D (6 bases). Germline V gene lookup returns CDR1 MDHEN and CDR2 SYDVKM. CDR3 size: 14 residues. Trimming took 5 bases from V and 2 from J, leaving 12 bases between them. The CDR3 sequence is CASSRGGQQETQYF. CDR3 nucleotide sequence: TGTGCCAGCAGTCGGGGAGGCCAACAAGAGACCCAGTACTTC.

Concerning this clonotype itself: Given a much more abundant clone one base away, this may be a read error. The chain combines TRBV29-1 with TRBJ2-7, with D maybe TRBD1 (6 bases). The CDR3 is 14 residues long. Germline V gene lookup returns CDR1 SQVTM and CDR2 ANQGSEA. CDR3 sequence (DNA): TGCAGACGACTCCCGGGACATGGTCCCTACGAGCAGTACTTC. Translated: CRRLPGHGPYEQYF.

The chain couples TRBV19 to TRBJ2-1; 10 bases align to TRBD2. CDR1 and CDR2 (germline): LNHDA, SQIVND (reference sequence). The CDR3 has 16 residues. V gave up 7 bases and J gave up 7 bases; unmatched junction bases: 13. CDR3 in amino acids: CASKGSELAGVNEQFF. In nucleotides, the CDR3 is TGTGCCAGTAAGGGCAGCGAGCTAGCGGGAGTGAATGAGCAGTTCTTC. Complete variable domain (other parts from reference TRBV19 and TRBJ2-1): DGGITQSPKYLFRKEGQNVTLSCEQNLNHDAMYWYRQDPGQGLRLIYYSQIVNDFQKGDIAEGYSVSREKKESFPLTVTSAQKNPTAFYLCASKGSELAGVNEQFFGPGTRLTVL.

This clonotype was observed at least ten times. The V gene is TRBV28, the J gene TRBJ2-7; TRBD1 is a possible D gene (6 bases). The germline CDR1 and CDR2 sequences are MDHEN and SYDVKM. V gave up 8 bases and J gave up 5 bases, with 25 bases separating them. The CDR3 loop spans 16 amino acids. The CDR3 is CASPPPGHFSPHEQYF. The CDR3 coding sequence is TGTGCCAGCCCTCCTCCGGGACACTTCTCTCCCCACGAGCAGTACTTC.

V is TRBV4-1 and J is TRBJ1-2; maybe TRBD1 (5 bases). Trimming removed 0 bases at V and 9 bases at J, with 20 bases between. CDR1 and CDR2 from the germline V gene are MGHRA and YSYEKL. CDR3 length equals 16 residues. The DNA for the CDR3 is TGCGCCAGCAGCCAAGATCGGGGCGGAGGGCCGTGGAGCTACACCTTC. This codes for CASSQDRGGGPWSYTF.

The table lists this clonotype with many counts. The V gene is TRBV9, the J gene TRBJ1-1; TRBD1 matches at 7 bases. J lost 11 bases, V lost 0 bases, and 4 bases had no gene match. Germline V gene lookup returns CDR1 SGDLS and CDR2 YYNGEE. This CDR3 contains 12 residues. The CDR3 DNA reads TGTGCCAGCAGCGTAGTAGGGGGCGCGGCTTTCTTT. As protein: CASSVVGGAAFF.

Regarding this clonotype: A junction boundary mismatches the germline segment, possibly from a read error. J is TRBJ2-6 and V is TRBV19; D might be TRBD1 or TRBD2, each matching 5 bases. The CDR3 contains 16 residues. Germline V lookup: CDR1 LNHDA, CDR2 SQIVND (reference sequence). The CDR3 loop reads CASSGTDSFGANVLTF. The CDR3 region has the DNA TGTGCCAGCTCCGGGACGGACTCTTTTGGGGCCAACGTCCTGACCTTC.

This clonotype was recorded at least ten times. The chain carries TRBV7-2 and TRBJ2-3; 10 bases align to TRBD1. CDR1 and CDR2 from the germline V gene are SGHTA and FQGNSA. This CDR3 is 15 amino acids long. The junction had 8 bases not matched to a gene; V was cut back by 4 bases and J by 7 bases. The CDR3 DNA follows: TGTGCCAGCAGCTCCGGACAGGGGGGGTCAAATACGCAGTATTTT. Its translation is CASSSGQGGSNTQYF.

This clonotype was seen ten or more times. The J gene is TRBJ1-2, the V gene TRBV5-1; the D gene is possibly TRBD1 (5 bases). V shed 4 bases and J shed 6 bases, with 16 bases lying between them. The CDR3 spans 14 residues. Germline CDR1 and CDR2: SGHRS and YFSETQ. CDR3 sequence: CASSPGRYGDGYTF. CDR3 coding DNA: TGCGCCAGCAGCCCGGGACGCTATGGTGATGGCTACACCTTC. The whole variable domain, remainder taken from reference TRBV5-1 and TRBJ1-2, is KAGVTQTPRYLIKTRGQQVTLSCSPISGHRSVSWYQQTPGQGLQFLFEYFSETQRNKGNFPGRFSGRQFSNSRSEMNVSTLELGDSALYLCASSPGRYGDGYTFGSGTRLTVV.

This clonotype was observed many times. Here the CDR3 DNA reads TGTGCCAGCTCACCGGCGGCCAGCCCCTCCTACGAGCAGTACTTC. Translating it yields CASSPAASPSYEQYF. The chain links TRBV18 to TRBJ2-7, with unresolved D. Trimming removed 3 bases from V and 0 bases from J, with 12 bases in between. The V gene's germline CDR1 is KGHSH and CDR2 LQKENI. The CDR3 is 15 amino acids.

Remarks on this clonotype: A far larger clone is only one base removed, so a read error is likely. The chain uses TRBV6-9 and TRBJ2-7; D is undetermined. The CDR3 runs 13 residues. CDR1 is MNHGY, CDR2 SVAAGI, per germline. V lost 2 bases and J 4 bases, leaving 9 bases between the germline ends. CDR3 sequence: CASSYNQVYEQYF. DNA for the CDR3: TGTGCCAGCAGTTATAACCAGGTTTACGAGCAGTACTTC.

This clonotype appeared a single time. Germline and junction disagree at one end, which may indicate a read error. This chain joins TRBV30 and TRBJ2-6, with unresolved D. This CDR3 region has 15 residues. Germline V gene data show CDR1 as GTSNPN and CDR2 as SVGIG (reference sequence). In DNA, the CDR3 is TGTGTCTGGTATGCAGGCCTTTTAAGGGCCAACGTCCTGACTTTC. Translated, it gives CVWYAGLLRANVLTF.

Of note for this clonotype: Given a much more abundant clone one base away, this may be a read error. The chain has TRBV6-2 or TRBV6-3 and TRBJ2-7; D is tentatively TRBD1 or TRBD2 (6 bases each). This CDR3 region has 12 residues. Germline CDR1 MNHEY, CDR2 SVGEGT. The ends were cut back, 8 bases at V and 7 bases at J, with 15 bases in the middle. The CDR3 sequence: CASWTGAEEQYF. As DNA, the CDR3 is TGTGCCAGCTGGACGGGGGCTGAGGAGCAGTACTTC.

This clonotype appeared a single time. The V gene is TRBV20-1, the J gene TRBJ2-3; D is ambiguous. This CDR3 contains 16 residues. Germline CDR1 and CDR2: DFQATT and SNEGSKA (reference sequence). V lost 6 bases and J 4 bases, leaving 23 bases between the germline ends. This CDR3 is CSATPGGAVEADTQYF. The CDR3 DNA sequence: TGCAGTGCCACACCTGGTGGTGCGGTAGAGGCAGATACGCAGTATTTT.

V gene TRBV29-1 combines with J gene TRBJ2-2; D is perhaps TRBD2 (5 bases). CDR1 and CDR2 (germline): SQVTM, ANQGSEA. The CDR3 is made up of 13 amino acids. The V and J ends lost 6 bases and 6 bases respectively, with 14 bases between them. CDR3: CSVGNDAAGELFF. The CDR3 region has the DNA TGCAGCGTCGGGAATGATGCGGCCGGGGAGCTGTTTTTT.

V is TRBV7-8 and J is TRBJ2-4; TRBD2 matches 9 bases. The DNA end is a closer match to TRBJ2-1, so the J assignment may be wrong. The V gene's germline CDR1 is SGHVS and CDR2 FQNEAQ. There are 15 residues in the CDR3. CDR3 loop: CASSTTSGSTGEQFF. The DNA of the CDR3 is TGTGCCAGCAGCACCACTAGCGGGTCCACGGGTGAGCAGTTCTTC.

This clonotype was seen at least ten times. The rearrangement joins TRBV7-9 to TRBJ1-2; 8 bases agree with TRBD1. The V segment lost 5 bases and the J segment 8 bases; nucleotides outside the gene matches: 7. The CDR3 totals 13 residues. CDR1 SEHNR and CDR2 FQNEAQ come from the germline V gene (reference sequence). This CDR3 reads CASSRGQGHGYTF. For the CDR3, the DNA is TGTGCCAGCAGCCGTGGACAGGGTCACGGCTACACCTTC. The complete variable domain, with remaining parts taken from reference TRBV7-9 and TRBJ1-2, reads DTGVSQNPRHKITKRGQNVTFRCDPISEHNRLYWYRQTLGQGPEFLTYFQNEAQLEKSRLLSDRFSAERPKGSFSTLEIQRTEQGDSAMYLCASSRGQGHGYTFGSGTRLTVV.